This entry lists 8 T cell receptor beta chains sequenced from one sample in a study of radiation and T cells in renal cell carcinoma. Clones were sequenced by immunoSEQ multiplex PCR, and TCRdb holds only the in-frame ones, with some missing. The sample consists of some 31,000 clones, about 85% of them appearing once. This sample's time point: blood 4 weeks post-SBRT, at nephrectomy. Treatment in this sample: 15 Gy SBRT to primary tumor, nephrectomy 4 weeks later. Sequenced here: blood, sampled from a patient whose treatment included radiotherapy and nephrectomy. The receptors come from a man aged 60 to 69 with renal cell carcinoma.

This clone was detected only once. V is TRBV10-3 and J is TRBJ2-6; 8 nucleotides agree with TRBD1. This CDR3 comprises 16 residues. J lost 0 bases, V lost 7 bases, and 5 bases had no gene match. Germline V gives CDR1 ENHRY, CDR2 SYGVKD. CDR3 bases: TGTGCCATCACCCCGGGACAGGCCTCTGGGGCCAACGTCCTGACTTTC. Translating it yields CAITPGQASGANVLTF.

The chain has TRBV5-1 and TRBJ2-3; no clear D. The CDR3 loop spans 16 amino acids. In germline, CDR1 is SGHRS, CDR2 YFSETQ. With 1 base removed from V and 6 bases from J, the gap between germline ends came to 18 bases. The CDR3 DNA is TGCGCCAGCAGCTTGCCGCGGCCAGGTTCGACTGATACGCAGTATTTT. This sequence encodes CASSLPRPGSTDTQYF.

This clone came up a few times. V gene TRBV2 combines with J gene TRBJ1-5; D remains ambiguous. Germline CDR1 is SNHLY and CDR2 is FYNNEI. The germline V and J ends were trimmed by 5 bases and 1 base, with 6 bases remaining between them. CDR3 length: 13 residues. DNA of the CDR3: TGTGCCAGCAGTAACTGGAGCAATCAGCCCCAGCATTTT. This codes for CASSNWSNQPQHF.

CDR3 sequence reads: CSDRTGARTPGELFF. The DNA of the CDR3 is TGCAGCGACCGGACAGGGGCCAGGACTCCCGGGGAGCTGTTTTTT. The V call is TRBV29-1, the J call TRBJ2-2; 9 bases are shared with TRBD1. The CDR3 is 15 residues long. Germline lookup yields CDR1 SQVTM and CDR2 ANQGSEA. Germline trimming cut 7 bases from V and 6 bases from J; bases unmatched to any gene: 12.

The chain uses TRBV9 and TRBJ2-7; D may be TRBD2 (5 bases). Germline V CDR1 and CDR2: SGDLS, YYNGEE. Trimming shortened V by 0 bases and J by 4 bases, and 14 bases separated the two germline ends. The CDR3 has 15 residues. The CDR3 loop reads CASSVGERAVYEQYF. CDR3 DNA sequence: TGTGCCAGCAGCGTAGGGGAGCGAGCTGTTTACGAGCAGTACTTC.

The J gene is TRBJ2-2, the V gene TRBV2; D remains ambiguous. Trimming pared 2 bases from V and 5 bases from J, leaving 6 bases between. CDR1 and CDR2 from the germline V gene are SNHLY and FYNNEI. This CDR3 has 13 amino acids. CDR3 residues: CASSESLTGELFF. In DNA form, the CDR3 reads TGTGCCAGCAGTGAAAGTTTAACCGGGGAGCTGTTTTTT.

J is TRBJ1-3 and V is TRBV27; no clear D gene. CDR1 and CDR2 from the germline V gene are MNHEY and SMNVEV (reference sequence). V lost 3 bases to trimming and J lost 0 bases, with 12 bases between them. CDR3 length: 16 residues. Here the CDR3 reads CASSFGPALSGNTIYF. The CDR3 nucleotides read TGTGCCAGCAGTTTTGGTCCGGCACTCTCTGGAAACACCATATATTTT.

The chain links TRBV7-2 to TRBJ2-3; 7 bases are shared with TRBD1. The CDR3 runs 15 residues. V shed 0 bases, J shed 4 bases, and the junction held 4 bases outside the gene matches. Germline V gene sequence: CDR1 SGHTA, CDR2 FQGNSA. CDR3 in amino acids: CASSLARGQADTQYF. The DNA for the CDR3 is TGTGCCAGCAGCTTAGCGAGGGGGCAGGCAGATACGCAGTATTTT.